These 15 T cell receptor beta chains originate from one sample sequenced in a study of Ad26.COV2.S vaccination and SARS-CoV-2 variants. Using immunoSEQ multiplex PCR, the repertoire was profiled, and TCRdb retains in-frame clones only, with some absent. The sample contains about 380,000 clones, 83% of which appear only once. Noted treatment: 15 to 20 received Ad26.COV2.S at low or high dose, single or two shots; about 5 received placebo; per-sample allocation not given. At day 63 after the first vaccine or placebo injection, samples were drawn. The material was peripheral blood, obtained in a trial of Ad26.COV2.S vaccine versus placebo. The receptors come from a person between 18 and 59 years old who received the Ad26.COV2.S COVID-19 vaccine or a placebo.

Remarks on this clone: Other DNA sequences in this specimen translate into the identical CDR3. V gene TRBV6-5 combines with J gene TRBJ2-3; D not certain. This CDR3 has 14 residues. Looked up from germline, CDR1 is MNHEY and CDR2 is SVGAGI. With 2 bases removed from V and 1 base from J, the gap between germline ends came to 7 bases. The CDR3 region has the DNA TGTGCCAGCAGTTACGCCTCAGGCACAGATACGCAGTATTTT. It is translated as CASSYASGTDTQYF.

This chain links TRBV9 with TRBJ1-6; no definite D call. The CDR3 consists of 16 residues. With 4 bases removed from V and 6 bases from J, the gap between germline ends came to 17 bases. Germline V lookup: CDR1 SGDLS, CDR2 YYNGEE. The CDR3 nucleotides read TGTGCCAGCAGCCCTTGGGAAGAGGGAGGTAATTCACCCCTCCACTTT. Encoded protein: CASSPWEEGGNSPLHF.

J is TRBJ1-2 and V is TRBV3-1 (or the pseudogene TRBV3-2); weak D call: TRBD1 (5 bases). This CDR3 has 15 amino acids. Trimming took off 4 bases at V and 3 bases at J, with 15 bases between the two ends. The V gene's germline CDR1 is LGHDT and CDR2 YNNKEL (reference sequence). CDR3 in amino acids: CASSRRTGEYYGYTF. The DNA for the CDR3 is TGTGCCAGCAGCCGGCGTACAGGAGAATACTATGGCTACACCTTC.

CDR3 sequence: CASSVGLAAPPYNEQFF. The CDR3 region has the DNA TGTGCCAGCAGCGTAGGGCTAGCGGCCCCCCCCTACAATGAGCAGTTCTTC. The genes are TRBV9 and TRBJ2-1, with TRBD2 identical over 7 bases. Germline loops: CDR1 SGDLS, CDR2 YYNGEE. V lost 0 bases to trimming and J lost 2 bases; unmatched junction nucleotides: 8. The length of the CDR3 is 17 residues.

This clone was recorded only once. In DNA form, the CDR3 reads TGTGCCAGCAGCTTGGGGGAGCTACTGTCCAAAAACATTCAGTACTTC. Its translation is CASSLGELLSKNIQYF. The rearrangement joins TRBV5-8 to TRBJ2-4; the D gene is possibly TRBD2 (5 bases). The CDR3 contains 16 residues. The V end lost 0 bases, the J end lost 2 bases, and 12 bases lay between the germline ends. Germline V gives CDR1 SGHTS, CDR2 YDEGEE. The full variable domain, with the rest looked up from reference TRBV5-8 and TRBJ2-4, is EAGVTQSPTHLIKTRGQQATLRCSPISGHTSVYWYQQALGLGLQFLLWYDEGEERNRGNFPPRFSGRQFPNYSSELNVNALELEDSALYLCASSLGELLSKNIQYFGAGTRLSVL.

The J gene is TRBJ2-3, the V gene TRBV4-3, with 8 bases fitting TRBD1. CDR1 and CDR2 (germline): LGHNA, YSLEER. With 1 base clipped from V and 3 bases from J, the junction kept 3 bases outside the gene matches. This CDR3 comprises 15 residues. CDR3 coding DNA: TGCGCCAGCAGCCAAGCCAGGGGGCGGACAGATACGCAGTATTTT. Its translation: CASSQARGRTDTQYF.

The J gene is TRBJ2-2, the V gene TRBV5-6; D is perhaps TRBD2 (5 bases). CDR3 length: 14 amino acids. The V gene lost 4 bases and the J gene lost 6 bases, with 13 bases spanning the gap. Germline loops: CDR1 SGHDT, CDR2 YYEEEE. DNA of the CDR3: TGTGCCAGCAGCCCCCGCCCGGGATCCGGGGAGCTGTTTTTT. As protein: CASSPRPGSGELFF.

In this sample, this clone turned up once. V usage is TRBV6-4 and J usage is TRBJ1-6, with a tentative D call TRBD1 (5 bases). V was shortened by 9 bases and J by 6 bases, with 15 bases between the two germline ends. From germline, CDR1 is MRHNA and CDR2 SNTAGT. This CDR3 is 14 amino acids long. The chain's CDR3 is CARPPPGTNSPLHF. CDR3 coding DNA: TGTGCCAGACCCCCCCCGGGGACTAATTCACCCCTCCACTTT.

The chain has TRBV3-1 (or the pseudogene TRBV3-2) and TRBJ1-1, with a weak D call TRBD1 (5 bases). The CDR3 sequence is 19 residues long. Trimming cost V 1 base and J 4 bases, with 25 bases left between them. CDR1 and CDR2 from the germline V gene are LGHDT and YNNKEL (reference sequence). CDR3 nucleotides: TGTGCCAGCAGCCAAGCCAAGATAGGGAGGGGAAGGTATGCCACTGAAGCTTTCTTT. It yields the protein CASSQAKIGRGRYATEAFF.

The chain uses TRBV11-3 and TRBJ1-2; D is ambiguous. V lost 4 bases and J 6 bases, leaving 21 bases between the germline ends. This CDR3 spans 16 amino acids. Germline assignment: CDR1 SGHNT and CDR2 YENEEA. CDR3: CASSSTLSMGPHGYTF. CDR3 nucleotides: TGTGCCAGCAGCTCGACCTTATCCATGGGCCCTCATGGCTACACCTTC.

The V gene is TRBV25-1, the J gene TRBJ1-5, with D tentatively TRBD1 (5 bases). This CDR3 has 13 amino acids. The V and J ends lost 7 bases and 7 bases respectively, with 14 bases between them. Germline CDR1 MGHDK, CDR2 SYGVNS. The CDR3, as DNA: TGTGCCAGCACCTGGGGGGACGGGCAGCCCCAGCATTTT. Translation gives CASTWGDGQPQHF.

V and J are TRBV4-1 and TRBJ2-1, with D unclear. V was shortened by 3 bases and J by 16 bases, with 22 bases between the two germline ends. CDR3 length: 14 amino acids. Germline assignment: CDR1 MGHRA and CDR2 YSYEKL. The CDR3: CASSQSRARSPAFF. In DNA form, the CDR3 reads TGCGCCAGCAGCCAGAGTCGGGCCAGGAGCCCGGCATTCTTC.

The chain's CDR3 is CSVEDLSAKGSYEQYF. The CDR3, as DNA: TGCAGCGTTGAAGATCTCAGCGCCAAGGGGTCCTACGAGCAGTACTTC. This sequence joins TRBV29-1 and TRBJ2-7; TRBD1 is a possible D gene (5 bases). CDR1 is SQVTM and CDR2 is ANQGSEA in the germline V gene. The CDR3 totals 16 residues. Trimming took 0 bases from V and 1 from J, leaving 16 bases between them.

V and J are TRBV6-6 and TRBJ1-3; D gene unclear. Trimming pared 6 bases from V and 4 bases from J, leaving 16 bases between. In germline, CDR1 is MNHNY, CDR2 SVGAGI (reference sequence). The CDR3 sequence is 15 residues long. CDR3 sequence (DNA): TGTGCCAGCAGAAAAGAGGGCCCTAGGGGAAACACCATATATTTT. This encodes CASRKEGPRGNTIYF.

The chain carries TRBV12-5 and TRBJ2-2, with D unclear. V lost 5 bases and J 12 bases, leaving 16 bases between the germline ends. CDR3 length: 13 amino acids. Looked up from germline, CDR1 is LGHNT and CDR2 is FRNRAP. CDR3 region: CASGPIHGRKLFF. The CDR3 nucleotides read TGTGCTAGTGGTCCAATACACGGTCGGAAGCTGTTTTTT.